These T cell receptor beta chains were read from a single sample in a study of T cells in Graves' hyperthyroidism and ophthalmopathy. TCRdb reanalysed the multiplex PCR reads using MiXCR and keeps one entry per CDR3 protein. Of approximately 360,000 distinct CDR3 sequences listed, around 16% are singletons. The sample was blood. The receptors come from a woman younger than 30 with Graves' hyperthyroidism that later progressed to Graves' ophthalmopathy. The CDR3 runs from the conserved cysteine through the conserved F or W. The D gene is left open where the match is weak. Size values are once, few and many counts, or a class for expanded clones, and some rows have none.

D gene | J gene | V gene | clone size | CDR3 length | CDR3 protein | CDR3 DNA
- | TRBJ2-3 | TRBV5-4 | - | 15 | CASSSSRRSTDTQYF | TGTGCCAGCAGCTCGTCTAGGAGAAGCACAGATACGCAGTATTTT
- | TRBJ2-7 | TRBV7-9 | many | 13 | CASSFSHSYEQYF | TGTGCCAGCAGCTTTTCCCATTCCTACGAGCAGTACTTC
- | TRBJ2-1 | TRBV11-3 | - | 17 | CASSPIPRRDSYNEQFF | TGTGCCAGCAGCCCCATACCCAGGCGGGACTCCTACAATGAGCAGTTCTTC
- | TRBJ2-7 | TRBV7-8 | many | 15 | CASSLIRAPAYEQYF | TGTGCCAGCAGTTTGATCCGGGCCCCGGCCTACGAGCAGTACTTC
TRBD2 | TRBJ2-1 | TRBV7-3 | many | 16 | CASSLMGLAGGGEQFF | TGTGCCAGCAGCTTAATGGGACTAGCGGGGGGAGGTGAGCAGTTCTTC
TRBD1 | TRBJ1-6 | TRBV10-3 | - | 16 | CAISDQDRGYNPPLHF | TGTGCCATCAGTGATCAGGACAGGGGCTATAATCCACCCCTCCACTTT
- | TRBJ1-5 | TRBV7-8 | many | 15 | CASSFLGAQNQPQHF | TGTGCCAGCAGCTTCCTGGGGGCCCAAAATCAGCCCCAGCATTTT
- | TRBJ1-3 | TRBV12-3/TRBV12-4 | many | 16 | CASSHNSGRSGNTIYF | TGTGCCAGCAGCCATAACTCAGGGCGCTCTGGAAACACCATATATTTT
- | TRBJ1-2 | TRBV6-1 | few | 13 | CASNPRGADGYTF | TGTGCCAGCAACCCCAGGGGAGCGGATGGCTACACCTTC
- | TRBJ1-6 | TRBV7-9 | few | 15 | CASSLAYRNNSPLHF | TGTGCCAGCAGCTTAGCGTACAGAAATAATTCACCCCTCCACTTT
- | TRBJ2-1 | TRBV27 | many | 16 | CASSLATGNPYNEQFF | TGTGCCAGCAGTCTTGCTACAGGGAACCCCTACAATGAGCAGTTCTTC
- | TRBJ1-1 | TRBV18 | many | 15 | CASSLGPHVNTEAFF | TGTGCCAGCTCACTTGGTCCACACGTGAACACTGAAGCTTTCTTT
- | TRBJ1-1 | TRBV6-1 | many | 15 | CASSDKSRANTEAFF | TGTGCCAGCAGTGATAAGAGCAGGGCAAACACTGAAGCTTTCTTT
- | TRBJ2-4 | TRBV11-2 | many | 18 | CASSLVARQEVAKNIQYF | TGTGCCAGCAGCTTAGTGGCCAGACAAGAGGTGGCCAAAAACATTCAGTACTTC
TRBD1 | TRBJ2-5 | TRBV18 | - | 14 | CASSPQGQGETQYF | TGTGCCAGCTCACCCCAGGGACAGGGAGAGACCCAGTACTTC
TRBD2 | TRBJ2-7 | TRBV6-6 | few | 17 | CASSYGLERGRAHEQYF | TGTGCCAGCAGTTACGGTCTTGAACGCGGGAGGGCTCACGAGCAGTACTTC
- | TRBJ2-1 | TRBV27 | many | 16 | CASAPRGVLDPNEQFF | TGTGCCAGCGCACCGCGTGGGGTGCTCGACCCTAATGAGCAGTTCTTC
- | TRBJ2-3 | TRBV7-9 | many | 15 | CASSLGQTVADTQYF | TGTGCCAGCAGCTTAGGGCAGACAGTTGCAGATACGCAGTATTTT
TRBD1 | TRBJ2-3 | TRBV18 | few | 15 | CASSLSAQGSDTQYF | TGTGCCAGCTCACTTTCCGCACAGGGGTCAGATACGCAGTATTTT
- | TRBJ2-1 | TRBV11-2 | many | 15 | CASSLKGYPYNEQFF | TGTGCCAGCAGCTTAAAGGGATATCCCTACAATGAGCAGTTCTTC
TRBD1 | TRBJ1-1 | TRBV11-2 | many | 18 | CASSLVSRPGQGLDEAFF | TGTGCCAGCAGCTTAGTATCTCGGCCGGGACAGGGTTTGGATGAAGCTTTCTTT
- | TRBJ1-6 | TRBV11-2 | many | 13 | CASSLAGHSPLHF | TGTGCCAGCAGCTTGGCGGGTCATTCACCCCTCCACTTT
- | TRBJ1-4 | TRBV2 | many | 16 | CASSGGQGEANEKLFF | TGTGCCAGCAGTGGTGGCCAGGGAGAGGCGAATGAAAAACTGTTTTTT
TRBD2 | TRBJ2-5 | TRBV9 | - | 14 | CASSDGLAEETQYF | TGTGCCAGCAGCGATGGACTAGCGGAAGAGACCCAGTACTTC
- | TRBJ2-2 | TRBV20-1 | few | 15 | CSARGTGANTGELFF | TGCAGTGCTAGAGGGACCGGAGCGAACACCGGGGAGCTGTTTTTT
- | TRBJ1-1 | TRBV27 | many | 18 | CASSLSGGQGTANTEAFF | TGTGCCAGCAGTTTATCGGGGGGGCAGGGGACGGCGAACACTGAAGCTTTCTTT
TRBD1 | TRBJ2-1 | TRBV28 | many | 12 | CASRSGTGEQFF | TGTGCCAGCAGATCCGGGACAGGGGAGCAGTTCTTC
- | TRBJ2-2 | TRBV12-3/TRBV12-4 | many | 20 | CASSLRKIKGFEGLAGELFF | TGTGCCAGCAGTTTAAGGAAGATTAAAGGCTTTGAGGGCTTGGCCGGGGAGCTGTTTTTT
- | TRBJ2-1 | TRBV7-9 | few | 14 | CASSLGPGNNEQFF | TGTGCCAGCAGTTTGGGGCCAGGGAACAATGAGCAGTTCTTC
TRBD1 | TRBJ2-7 | TRBV29-1 | - | 12 | CSVLTGGYEQYF | TGCAGCGTTTTGACAGGGGGGTACGAGCAGTACTTC
TRBD2 | TRBJ2-1 | TRBV9 | once | 15 | CASSVSSGDYNEQFF | TGTGCCAGCAGCGTAAGTAGCGGGGACTACAATGAGCAGTTCTTC
- | TRBJ1-2 | TRBV9 | - | 13 | CASSEHKTYGYTF | TGTGCCAGCAGCGAACACAAGACCTATGGCTACACCTTC
TRBD2 | TRBJ2-1 | TRBV19 | - | 13 | CASSMETSPVTFF | TGTGCCAGTAGTATGGAGACTAGCCCCGTCACGTTCTTC
TRBD2 | TRBJ2-1 | TRBV10-3 | few | 17 | CAISVMASGDRWNEQFF | TGTGCCATCAGTGTAATGGCTAGCGGGGACCGGTGGAATGAGCAGTTCTTC
- | TRBJ2-2 | TRBV9 | - | 17 | CASSFRLISTNTGELFF | TGTGCCAGCAGCTTCAGACTAATAAGTACGAACACCGGGGAGCTGTTTTTT
- | TRBJ2-1 | TRBV7-9 | many | 16 | CASSPLGGQSYNEQFF | TGTGCCAGCAGCCCTCTGGGCGGCCAAAGCTACAATGAGCAGTTCTTC
TRBD2 | TRBJ2-1 | TRBV6-6 | - | 20 | CASSYSGLAGESSSYNEQSF | TGTGCCAGCAGTTACTCGGGACTAGCGGGAGAGAGTAGCTCCTACAATGAGCAGTCCTTC
- | TRBJ2-1 | TRBV6-1 | many | 16 | CASSESRELAYNEQFF | TGTGCCAGCAGCGAGTCGCGAGAGCTCGCCTACAATGAGCAGTTCTTC
TRBD1 | TRBJ1-2 | TRBV19 | few | 15 | CAGRTTGDPNYGYTF | TGTGCCGGGCGAACAACAGGGGACCCTAACTATGGCTACACCTTC
- | TRBJ2-5 | TRBV29-1 | - | 14 | CSVPRQGRVETQYF | TGCAGCGTCCCTAGACAGGGGAGGGTCGAGACCCAGTACTTC
TRBD1 | TRBJ2-7 | TRBV28 | many | 12 | CASRDRAYEQYF | TGTGCCAGCCGGGACAGGGCCTACGAGCAGTACTTC
- | TRBJ2-5 | TRBV6-2/TRBV6-3 | many | 12 | CASQGMGETQYF | TGTGCCAGCCAGGGGATGGGAGAGACCCAGTACTTC
- | TRBJ1-1 | TRBV28 | many | 13 | CASSPGGNTEAFF | TGTGCCAGCAGCCCCGGGGGGAACACTGAAGCTTTCTTT
- | TRBJ2-7 | TRBV6-2/TRBV6-3 | many | 15 | CASSYSDRATSEQYF | TGTGCCAGCAGTTACTCCGACAGAGCGACCTCCGAGCAGTACTTC
- | TRBJ1-3 | TRBV2 | - | 14 | CASGRWGGGNTIYF | TGTGCCAGCGGAAGGTGGGGTGGTGGAAACACCATATATTTT
TRBD2 | TRBJ2-7 | TRBV20-1 | many | 18 | CSALGGASGSPFRAEQYF | TGCAGTGCCCTAGGTGGTGCCAGCGGGAGCCCTTTCCGCGCCGAGCAGTACTTC
TRBD2 | TRBJ2-3 | TRBV5-1 | many | 15 | CASSGGTSGTDTQYF | TGCGCCAGCAGCGGAGGGACTAGCGGCACAGATACGCAGTATTTT
- | TRBJ2-1 | TRBV5-1 | once | 16 | CASSLAAGGPGREQFF | TGCGCCAGCAGCTTGGCCGCCGGGGGGCCGGGACGCGAGCAGTTCTTC
- | TRBJ1-6 | TRBV6-5 | - | 14 | CASSFQGTASPLHF | TGTGCCAGCAGTTTCCAGGGTACCGCTTCACCCCTCCACTTT
TRBD2 | TRBJ2-7 | TRBV4-1 | few | 18 | CASSQDIPSGSGAYEQYF | TGCGCCAGCAGCCAAGATATCCCAAGCGGGAGTGGGGCCTACGAGCAGTACTTC
TRBD2 | TRBJ2-4 | TRBV5-6 | - | 15 | CASSLISGKVNIQYF | TGTGCCAGCAGCTTGATTAGCGGGAAAGTAAACATTCAGTACTTC
- | TRBJ1-2 | TRBV12-3/TRBV12-4 | few | 14 | CASSLEQPIYGYTF | TGTGCCAGCAGTTTAGAACAGCCCATCTATGGCTACACCTTC